This T cell receptor beta chain derives from a study of blood T cell repertoires in COVID-19. Overall study: Sample material is recorded as cDNA or gDNA derived from T cells, B-cell-depleted T cells, or PBMCs.

Germline V lookup: CDR1 SGHRS, CDR2 YFSETQ. V lost 3 bases, J lost 3 bases, and 5 bases stayed unmatched. This CDR3 has 14 amino acids. In the authors' methods: Researchers report that nucleated cell counts were estimated from reference gene primer amplification. Clones were read by immunoSEQ multiplex PCR, and TCRdb kept only the in-frame ones, dropping some. The DNA was the basis for D and trimming; V, J and clone size are from that table. The table lists about 160,000 clones, 87% of them singletons. This chain links TRBV5-1 with TRBJ2-5, with 7 bases identical to TRBD1. The source is a woman aged 60-75 years who had recovered from COVID-19. The sequenced material came from peripheral blood. The CDR3 coding sequence is TGCGCCAGCAGCTCGGGACAGAGAGAAGAGACCCAGTACTTC. It translates to CASSSGQREETQYF.